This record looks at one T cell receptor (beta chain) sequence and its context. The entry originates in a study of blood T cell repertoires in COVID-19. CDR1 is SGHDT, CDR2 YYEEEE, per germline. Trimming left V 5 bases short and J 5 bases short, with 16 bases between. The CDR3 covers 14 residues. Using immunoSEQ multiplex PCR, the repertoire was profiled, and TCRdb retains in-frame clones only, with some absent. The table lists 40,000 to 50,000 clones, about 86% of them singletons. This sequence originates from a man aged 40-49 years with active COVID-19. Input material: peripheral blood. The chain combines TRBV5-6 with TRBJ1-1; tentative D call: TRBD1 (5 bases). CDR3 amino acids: CASRWGQGGTEAFF. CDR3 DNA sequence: TGTGCCAGCAGGTGGGGCCAGGGAGGAACTGAAGCTTTCTTT.